Following are 25 T cell receptor beta chains from one sample sequenced in a study of blood T cell repertoires in COVID-19. Clones were read by immunoSEQ multiplex PCR, and TCRdb kept only the in-frame ones, dropping some. This sample has fewer than 350,000 clones, with approximately 90% found just once. Sample: PBMCs or T cells enriched from blood (not recorded which). These receptors all come from a woman aged 40 to 50 with acute COVID-19.

J is TRBJ2-7 and V is TRBV11-1, with D maybe TRBD1 (5 bases). The CDR3 covers 15 residues. Deletions cut 1 base from V and 6 bases from J, with 16 bases between. Germline CDR1 SGHAT, CDR2 FQDESV (reference sequence). The CDR3 bases are TGTGCCAGCAGCTTAGAAGGTAGGCAGGGCGGCGAGCAGTACTTC. It yields the protein CASSLEGRQGGEQYF.

This clone was seen a few times. The chain joins TRBV7-2 to TRBJ2-1; 9 positions agree with TRBD2. Germline CDR1 is SGHTA and CDR2 is FQGNSA. V trimming: 3 bases; J trimming: 6 bases; junction bases outside the gene matches: 6. The CDR3 consists of 15 residues. Here the CDR3 reads CASSFSGRGLNEQFF. CDR3 sequence (DNA): TGTGCCAGCAGCTTTAGCGGGAGAGGGCTCAATGAGCAGTTCTTC.

The chain has TRBV27 and TRBJ1-5, with a weak D call TRBD1 (5 bases). The CDR3 is made up of 12 amino acids. CDR1 and CDR2 from the germline V gene are MNHEY and SMNVEV (reference sequence). V lost 4 bases, J lost 4 bases, and 5 bases lay in between. The CDR3 DNA sequence: TGTGCCAGCAGTTCAGGGAATCAGCCCCAGCATTTT. This gives the protein CASSSGNQPQHF.

This chain connects TRBV2 to TRBJ1-6; TRBD1 aligns across 7 bases. The ends lost 4 bases at V and 5 bases at J; junction bases unmatched: 8. CDR3 length equals 16 residues. Germline values: CDR1 SNHLY, CDR2 FYNNEI. CDR3 nucleotide sequence: TGTGCCAGCAGTGCATTCGGGACAGCTAATAATTCACCCCTCCACTTT. It translates to CASSAFGTANNSPLHF. The complete variable domain, with remaining parts taken from reference TRBV2 and TRBJ1-6, reads EPEVTQTPSHQVTQMGQEVILRCVPISNHLYFYWYRQILGQKVEFLVSFYNNEISEKSEIFDDQFSVERPDGSNFTLKIRSTKLEDSAMYFCASSAFGTANNSPLHFGNGTRLTVT.

The genes are TRBV10-3 and TRBJ2-7; 10 bases are a match to TRBD1. CDR3 size: 15 residues. V lost 3 bases, J lost 3 bases, and 5 bases stayed unmatched. Per germline, CDR1 ENHRY and CDR2 SYGVKD. The CDR3 sequence is CAISDGQGGDYEQYF. The CDR3 DNA is TGTGCCATCAGTGATGGACAGGGGGGGGACTACGAGCAGTACTTC.

The chain recombines TRBV28 with TRBJ1-1; D possibly corresponds to TRBD1 (5 bases). This CDR3 spans 15 amino acids. The germline gives CDR1 MDHEN, CDR2 SYDVKM. Between the trimmed V and J ends, which lost 5 bases and 4 bases, there was a span of 17 bases. Here the CDR3 DNA reads TGTGCCAGCAGTCCTAGTTGGGGGGTGAGCACTGAAGCTTTCTTT. Its translation is CASSPSWGVSTEAFF.

The rearrangement links TRBV2 to TRBJ1-2; D call uncertain. The CDR3 has 13 amino acids. CDR1 and CDR2 from the germline V gene are SNHLY and FYNNEI. V lost 7 bases, J lost 0 bases, and 9 bases lay in between. In nucleotides, the CDR3 is TGTGCCAGCACCCTACTTGCTAACTATGGCTACACCTTC. It is translated as CASTLLANYGYTF.

The chain combines TRBV18 with TRBJ2-7, with a tentative D call TRBD1 (5 bases). Germline V gene data show CDR1 as KGHSH and CDR2 as LQKENI. The CDR3 has 14 amino acids. With 3 bases removed from V and 5 bases from J, the gap between germline ends came to 14 bases. This chain's CDR3 is CASSPDKVGNEQYF. CDR3 in DNA: TGTGCCAGCTCACCGGACAAGGTGGGGAACGAGCAGTACTTC. The entire variable domain, with the rest obtained from reference TRBV18 and TRBJ2-7, is as follows: NAGVMQNPRHLVRRRGQEARLRCSPMKGHSHVYWYRQLPEEGLKFMVYLQKENIIDESGMPKERFSAEFPKEGPSILRIQQVVRGDSAAYFCASSPDKVGNEQYFGPGTRLTVT.

The rearrangement links TRBV6-2 or TRBV6-3 to TRBJ1-2; the D gene is possibly TRBD1 (5 bases). CDR1 is MNHEY and CDR2 is SVGEGT in the germline V gene. The CDR3 is 13 residues long. Trimming took 5 bases from V and 2 from J, leaving 9 bases between them. CDR3 bases: TGTGCCAGCAGTATACAGGTGAACTATGGCTACACCTTC. Its protein product is CASSIQVNYGYTF.

The chain couples TRBV18 to TRBJ1-6; TRBD1 matches at 8 bases. Germline-derived CDR1 and CDR2 are KGHSH and LQKENI. The CDR3 runs 15 residues. Trimming took 4 bases from V and 9 from J; bases not matched to a gene: 8. The CDR3 DNA reads as TGTGCCAGCTCACGAGCCGGGACAGGTATTTCACCCCTCCACTTT. Its protein is CASSRAGTGISPLHF.

The rearrangement joins TRBV19 to TRBJ2-1, with a tentative D call TRBD1 (5 bases). Trimming took 3 bases from V and 6 from J, leaving 15 bases between them. Looked up from germline, CDR1 is LNHDA and CDR2 is SQIVND (reference sequence). This CDR3 is 15 amino acids long. CDR3 DNA sequence: TGTGCCAGTAGTATCGGGCAGGGCGTGTTCAATGAGCAGTTCTTC. This gives the protein CASSIGQGVFNEQFF.

This chain links TRBV7-9 with TRBJ1-5, with D possibly being TRBD1 (6 bases). Trimming stripped 1 base from V and 6 bases from J, with 19 bases between. Germline CDR1 reads SEHNR; CDR2 reads FQNEAQ (reference sequence). This CDR3 is built from 17 residues. CDR3 sequence: CASSLGMLGARVQPQHF. The CDR3 nucleotides are TGTGCCAGCAGCTTAGGTATGCTGGGGGCGCGGGTTCAGCCCCAGCATTTT.

This chain connects TRBV6-1 to TRBJ1-5; 9 bases are shared with TRBD1. Trimming removed 2 bases from V and 6 bases from J; junction bases left unmatched: 5. CDR1 is MNHNS and CDR2 is SASEGT in the germline V gene. The CDR3 runs to 15 residues. The CDR3 bases are TGTGCCAGCAGTGAACACAGGGGGCAGGGTCAGCCCCAGCATTTT. This codes for CASSEHRGQGQPQHF.

V gene TRBV30 combines with J gene TRBJ2-1; no firm D call. With 5 bases removed from V and 6 bases from J, the gap between germline ends came to 17 bases. The germline V gene has CDR1 GTSNPN and CDR2 SVGIG (reference sequence). The CDR3 is 14 residues long. The CDR3 DNA reads TGTGCCTGGGGCGCCCAAACAACCCGCAATGAGCAGTTCTTC. This sequence encodes CAWGAQTTRNEQFF. Looking up the rest from reference TRBV30 and TRBJ2-1 gives the full variable domain: SQTIHQWPATLVQPVGSPLSLECTVEGTSNPNLYWYRQAAGRGLQLLFYSVGIGQISSEVPQNLSASRPQDRQFILSSKKLLLSDSGFYLCAWGAQTTRNEQFFGPGTRLTVL.

This clone was counted between two and nine times. The V and J genes are TRBV28 and TRBJ1-2, with D perhaps matching TRBD1 (5 bases). CDR1 MDHEN and CDR2 SYDVKM come from the germline V gene. The germline V and J ends were trimmed by 6 bases and 6 bases, with 14 bases remaining between them. CDR3 length: 13 amino acids. The CDR3 bases are TGTGCCAGCAGCCCGGGGGGGTTACATGGCTACACCTTC. This gives the protein CASSPGGLHGYTF.

V and J are TRBV11-2 and TRBJ2-7; D is perhaps TRBD2 (6 bases). V was clipped by 2 bases and J by 3 bases, with 11 bases between them. This CDR3 has 14 residues. The germline V gene has CDR1 SGHAT and CDR2 FQNNGV. This CDR3 is CASSLHSGVYEQYF. The CDR3 nucleotides are TGTGCCAGCAGCTTACATTCGGGAGTCTACGAGCAGTACTTC.

This clone occurred once. V usage is TRBV14 and J usage is TRBJ1-1, with 8 bases aligning to TRBD1. CDR1 is SGHDN, CDR2 FVKESK, per germline. V gave up 4 bases and J gave up 0 bases; unmatched junction bases: 4. The CDR3 has 15 amino acids. The CDR3 here is CASSPRQGLNTEAFF. The CDR3 DNA follows: TGTGCCAGCAGCCCAAGACAGGGGTTGAACACTGAAGCTTTCTTT.

The V gene is TRBV15, the J gene TRBJ2-7, with 8 positions matching TRBD1. The length of the CDR3 is 14 residues. CDR1 and CDR2 (germline): LNHNV, YYDKDF (reference sequence). Losses at the gene ends were 4 bases for V and 7 bases for J; bases not matched to a gene: 9. In nucleotides, the CDR3 is TGTGCCACCAGCATCCTGACAGGGGCGGGGGAGCAGTACTTC. Translating it yields CATSILTGAGEQYF.

This clone was seen only once. The gene calls are TRBV4-2 and TRBJ1-1; 7 nucleotides match TRBD1. The length of the CDR3 is 22 residues. Unmatched junction bases numbered 22, after V lost 0 bases and J lost 0 bases. Per germline, CDR1 LGHNA and CDR2 YNFKEQ. In nucleotides, the CDR3 is TGTGCCAGCAGCCAAGAGCGATCCTTCATCTCGACAGGGACCTTCATGAACACTGAAGCTTTCTTT. Protein: CASSQERSFISTGTFMNTEAFF.

This clone was picked up a small number of times. This sequence joins TRBV11-2 and TRBJ2-7; 8 bases agree with TRBD1. V lost 5 bases and J lost 2; bases outside the gene matches: 8. Germline CDR1 reads SGHAT; CDR2 reads FQNNGV. The CDR3 sequence is 15 residues long. The chain's CDR3 is CASSAGQGYPYEQYF. As DNA, the CDR3 is TGTGCCAGCAGCGCTGGACAGGGCTATCCCTACGAGCAGTACTTC.

This clone is a singleton in its sample. DNA for the CDR3: TGTGCCAGCAGTTACTCAAGGACAGCTACGCAAGAGACCCAGTACTTC. This sequence encodes CASSYSRTATQETQYF. V is TRBV6-6 and J is TRBJ2-5, with a weak D call TRBD1 (6 bases). V was pared by 0 bases and J by 2 bases, with 13 bases between. There are 16 residues in the CDR3. Per germline, CDR1 MNHNY and CDR2 SVGAGI (reference sequence).

J is TRBJ2-7 and V is TRBV5-1, with D maybe TRBD1 (5 bases). Germline values: CDR1 SGHRS, CDR2 YFSETQ. CDR3 length: 14 amino acids. V gave up 1 base and J gave up 5 bases, with 13 bases separating them. The CDR3 region is CASSLRQGSNEQYF. Here the CDR3 DNA reads TGCGCCAGCAGCTTGAGGCAGGGCAGCAACGAGCAGTACTTC.

V and J are TRBV6-9 and TRBJ1-2, with D uncertain. CDR3 size: 14 residues. Between the trimmed V and J ends, which lost 4 bases and 0 bases, there was a span of 9 bases. CDR1 is MNHGY, CDR2 SVAAGI, per germline. CDR3 amino acids: CASSWPTPNYGYTF. As DNA, the CDR3 is TGTGCCAGCAGTTGGCCAACCCCTAACTATGGCTACACCTTC.

CDR3: CASSVRAREKLFF. CDR3 coding DNA: TGTGCCAGCAGTGTGAGGGCCCGTGAAAAACTGTTTTTT. The chain combines TRBV2 with TRBJ1-4; D ambiguous. The V and J ends lost 4 bases and 7 bases respectively, with 10 bases between them. CDR3 length equals 13 residues. Germline CDR1 is SNHLY and CDR2 is FYNNEI.

This clone was detected once. The chain carries TRBV10-3 and TRBJ2-7; the D is unclear. Trimming took 10 bases from V and 2 from J, leaving 9 bases between them. The CDR3 has 11 residues. Per the germline V gene, CDR1 is ENHRY and CDR2 is SYGVKD. The CDR3 here is CATGFPYEQYF. Written as DNA, the CDR3 is TGTGCCACCGGGTTCCCCTACGAGCAGTACTTC.